This T cell receptor beta chain derives from a study of T cell responses to AZD1222 COVID-19 vaccine. Whole-study findings and limits: Reportedly, close to half of spike-specific TCRs are directed against unmutated variant regions. Spike was spanned by vaccine-associated CD4 TCRs, with dominance at 160-218 and 743-854. Receipt of two AZD1222 doses was followed by a rise in Spike-specific TCR breadth and depth. White British ancestry dominated among donors, who included more females, and clonal diversity was possibly underestimated.

Using immunoSEQ multiplex PCR, the repertoire was profiled, and TCRdb retains in-frame clones only, with some absent. Here the sample spans about 110,000 clones, over 90% being singletons. Germline CDR1 is KGHSH and CDR2 is LQKENI. This CDR3 has 14 residues. V lost 2 bases to trimming and J lost 8 bases, with 13 bases between them. Regarding this clone: Its cognate antigen is unknown.

This sequence was found in an adult who received the AZD1222 COVID-19 vaccine. The chain uses TRBV18 and TRBJ2-1; D assignment may be TRBD1 or TRBD2 (5 bases each). The sequencing used peripheral blood, collected 28 days after the second AZD1222 dose. The chain's CDR3 is CASSPGREWDEQFF. CDR3 DNA sequence: TGTGCCAGCTCACCAGGCAGGGAGTGGGATGAGCAGTTCTTC.